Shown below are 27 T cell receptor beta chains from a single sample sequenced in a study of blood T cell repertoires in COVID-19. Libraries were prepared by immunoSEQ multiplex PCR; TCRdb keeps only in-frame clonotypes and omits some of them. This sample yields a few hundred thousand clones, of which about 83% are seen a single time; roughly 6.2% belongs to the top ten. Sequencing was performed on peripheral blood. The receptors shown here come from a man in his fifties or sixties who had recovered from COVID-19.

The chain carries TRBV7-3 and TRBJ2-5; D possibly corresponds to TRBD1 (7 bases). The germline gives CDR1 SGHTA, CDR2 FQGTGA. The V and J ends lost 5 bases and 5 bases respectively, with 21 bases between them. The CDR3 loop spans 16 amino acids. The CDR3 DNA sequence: TGTGCCAGCAGCGAGGGGCCGGCAGGGGGGTTGGAGACCCAGTACTTC. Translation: CASSEGPAGGLETQYF.

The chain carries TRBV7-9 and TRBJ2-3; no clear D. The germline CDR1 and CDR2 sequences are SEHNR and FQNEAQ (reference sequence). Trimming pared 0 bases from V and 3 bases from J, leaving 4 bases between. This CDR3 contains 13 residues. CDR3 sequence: CASSLAETDTQYF. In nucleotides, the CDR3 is TGTGCCAGCAGCTTAGCAGAGACAGATACGCAGTATTTT.

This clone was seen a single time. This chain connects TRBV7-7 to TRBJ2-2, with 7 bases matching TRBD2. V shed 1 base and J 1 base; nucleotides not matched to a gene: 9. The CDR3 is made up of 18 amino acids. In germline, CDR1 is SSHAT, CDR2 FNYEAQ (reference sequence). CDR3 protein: CASSLGRAGAENTGELFF. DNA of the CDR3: TGTGCCAGCAGCTTAGGGAGGGCGGGAGCCGAGAACACCGGGGAGCTGTTTTTT.

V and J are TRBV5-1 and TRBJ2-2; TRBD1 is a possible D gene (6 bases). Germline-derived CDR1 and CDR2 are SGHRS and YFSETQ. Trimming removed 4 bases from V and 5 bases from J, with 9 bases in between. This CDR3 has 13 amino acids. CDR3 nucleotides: TGCGCCAGCAGCAGTGGGACAACCGGGGAGCTGTTTTTT. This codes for CASSSGTTGELFF.

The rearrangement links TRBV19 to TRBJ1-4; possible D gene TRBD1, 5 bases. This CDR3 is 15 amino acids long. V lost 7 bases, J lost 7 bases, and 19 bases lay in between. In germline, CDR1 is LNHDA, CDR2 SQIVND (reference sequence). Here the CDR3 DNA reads TGTGCCAGTAAGCATCCGGCAGGGATTAGTGAAAAACTGTTTTTT. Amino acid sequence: CASKHPAGISEKLFF.

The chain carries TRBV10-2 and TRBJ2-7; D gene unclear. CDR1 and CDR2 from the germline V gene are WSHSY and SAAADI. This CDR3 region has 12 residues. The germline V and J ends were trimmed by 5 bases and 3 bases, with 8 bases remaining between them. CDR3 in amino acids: CASSYSGYEQYF. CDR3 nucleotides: TGCGCCAGCAGTTACTCAGGCTACGAGCAGTACTTC.

CDR3: CASSYSTVNNSPLHF. Here the CDR3 DNA reads TGTGCCAGCAGTTACTCGACAGTTAATAATTCACCCCTCCACTTT. The gene calls are TRBV6-5 and TRBJ1-6; a possible D gene is TRBD1 (5 bases). The CDR3 consists of 15 residues. Trimming left V 0 bases short and J 5 bases short, with 8 bases between. Germline CDR1 MNHEY, CDR2 SVGAGI.

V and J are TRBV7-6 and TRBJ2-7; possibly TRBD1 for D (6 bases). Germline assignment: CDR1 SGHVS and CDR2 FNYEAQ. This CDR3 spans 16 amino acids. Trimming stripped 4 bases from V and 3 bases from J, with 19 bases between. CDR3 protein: CASSSQGWDMRYEQYF. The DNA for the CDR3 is TGTGCCAGCAGCTCCCAGGGGTGGGACATGCGCTACGAGCAGTACTTC.

The CDR3 coding sequence is TGTGCCAGTAGTCCTAGCGGGGGCTACACAGATACGCAGTATTTT. Amino acid sequence: CASSPSGGYTDTQYF. The genes are TRBV19 and TRBJ2-3; 10 bases align to TRBD2. CDR3 length equals 15 residues. V was pared by 5 bases and J by 2 bases, with 4 bases of the junction left unmatched. From germline, CDR1 is LNHDA and CDR2 SQIVND (reference sequence).

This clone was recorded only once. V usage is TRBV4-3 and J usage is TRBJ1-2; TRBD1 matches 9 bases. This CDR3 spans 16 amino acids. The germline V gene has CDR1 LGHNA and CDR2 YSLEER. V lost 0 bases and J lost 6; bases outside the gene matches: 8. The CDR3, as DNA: TGCGCCAGCAGCCAAGAGATTTGGACAGGGGTAGATGGCTACACCTTC. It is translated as CASSQEIWTGVDGYTF.

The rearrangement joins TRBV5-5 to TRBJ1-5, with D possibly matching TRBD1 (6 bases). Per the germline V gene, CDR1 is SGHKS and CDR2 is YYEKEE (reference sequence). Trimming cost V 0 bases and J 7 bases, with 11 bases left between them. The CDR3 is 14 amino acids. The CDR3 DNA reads TGTGCCAGCAGCTTGGGAACAGGGAAACAGCCCCAGCATTTT. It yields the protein CASSLGTGKQPQHF.

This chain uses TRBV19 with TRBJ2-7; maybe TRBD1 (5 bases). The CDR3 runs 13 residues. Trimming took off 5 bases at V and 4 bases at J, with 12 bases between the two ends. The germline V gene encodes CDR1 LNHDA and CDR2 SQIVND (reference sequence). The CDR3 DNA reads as TGTGCCAGTAGTCTTCAAGACAGATACGAGCAGTACTTC. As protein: CASSLQDRYEQYF.

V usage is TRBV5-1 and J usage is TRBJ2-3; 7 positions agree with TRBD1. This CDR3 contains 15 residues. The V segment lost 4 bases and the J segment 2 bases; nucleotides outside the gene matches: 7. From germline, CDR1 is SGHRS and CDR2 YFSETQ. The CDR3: CASSPWDSPTDTQYF. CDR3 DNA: TGCGCCAGCAGCCCTTGGGACAGTCCCACAGATACGCAGTATTTT. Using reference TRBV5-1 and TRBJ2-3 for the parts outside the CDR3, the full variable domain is KAGVTQTPRYLIKTRGQQVTLSCSPISGHRSVSWYQQTPGQGLQFLFEYFSETQRNKGNFPGRFSGRQFSNSRSEMNVSTLELGDSALYLCASSPWDSPTDTQYFGPGTRLTVL.

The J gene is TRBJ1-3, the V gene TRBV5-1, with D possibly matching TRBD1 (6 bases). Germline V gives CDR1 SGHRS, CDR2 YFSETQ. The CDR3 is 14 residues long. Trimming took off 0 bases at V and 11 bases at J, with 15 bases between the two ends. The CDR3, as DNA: TGCGCCAGCAGCTTGGGGGACACACGCTATGCCATATATTTT. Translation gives CASSLGDTRYAIYF.

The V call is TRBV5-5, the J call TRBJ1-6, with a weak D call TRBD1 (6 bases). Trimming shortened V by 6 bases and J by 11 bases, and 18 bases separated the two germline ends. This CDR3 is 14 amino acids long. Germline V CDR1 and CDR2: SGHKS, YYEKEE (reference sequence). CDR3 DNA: TGTGCCAGCACCCGCGGGGGGGGGCTGACACCCCTCCACTTT. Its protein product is CASTRGGGLTPLHF.

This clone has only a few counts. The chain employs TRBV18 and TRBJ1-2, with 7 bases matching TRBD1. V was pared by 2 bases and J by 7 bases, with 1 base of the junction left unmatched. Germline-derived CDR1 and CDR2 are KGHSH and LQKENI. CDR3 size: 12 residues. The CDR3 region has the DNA TGTGCCAGCTCACCAGGGACAGTTGGCTACACCTTC. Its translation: CASSPGTVGYTF.

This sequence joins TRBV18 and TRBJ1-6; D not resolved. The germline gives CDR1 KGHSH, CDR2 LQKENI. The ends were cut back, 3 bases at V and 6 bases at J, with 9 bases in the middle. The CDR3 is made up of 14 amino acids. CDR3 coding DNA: TGTGCCAGCTCACCGTCGGGAGTTAATTCACCCCTCCACTTT. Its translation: CASSPSGVNSPLHF.

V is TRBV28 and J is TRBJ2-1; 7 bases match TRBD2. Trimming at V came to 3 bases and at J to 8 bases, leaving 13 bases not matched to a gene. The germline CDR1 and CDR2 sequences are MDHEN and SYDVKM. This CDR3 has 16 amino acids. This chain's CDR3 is CASSFASGANNDEQFF. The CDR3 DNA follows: TGTGCCAGCAGTTTTGCTAGCGGAGCTAACAACGATGAGCAGTTCTTC. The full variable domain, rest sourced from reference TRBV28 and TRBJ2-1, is DVKVTQSSRYLVKRTGEKVFLECVQDMDHENMFWYRQDPGLGLRLIYFSYDVKMKEKGDIPEGYSVSREKKERFSLILESASTNQTSMYLCASSFASGANNDEQFFGPGTRLTVL.

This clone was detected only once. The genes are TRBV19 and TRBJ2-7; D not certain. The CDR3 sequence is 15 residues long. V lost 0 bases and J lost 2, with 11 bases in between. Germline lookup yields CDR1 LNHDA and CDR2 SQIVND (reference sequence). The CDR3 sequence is CASSIDRSQTYEQYF. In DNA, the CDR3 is TGTGCCAGTAGTATAGATCGTAGCCAGACCTACGAGCAGTACTTC.

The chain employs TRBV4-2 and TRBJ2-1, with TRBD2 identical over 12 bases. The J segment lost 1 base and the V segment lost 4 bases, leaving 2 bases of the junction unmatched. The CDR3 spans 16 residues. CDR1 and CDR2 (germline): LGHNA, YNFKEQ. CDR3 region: CASSLLAGGSYNEQFF. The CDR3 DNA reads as TGTGCCAGCAGCCTACTAGCGGGGGGTTCCTACAATGAGCAGTTCTTC.

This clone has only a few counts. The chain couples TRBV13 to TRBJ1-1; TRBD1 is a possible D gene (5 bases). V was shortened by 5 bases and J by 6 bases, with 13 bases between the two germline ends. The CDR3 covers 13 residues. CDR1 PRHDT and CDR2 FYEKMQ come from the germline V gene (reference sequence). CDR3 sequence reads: CASSRNPTAEAFF. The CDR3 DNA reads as TGTGCCAGCAGCCGGAACCCGACAGCTGAAGCTTTCTTT.

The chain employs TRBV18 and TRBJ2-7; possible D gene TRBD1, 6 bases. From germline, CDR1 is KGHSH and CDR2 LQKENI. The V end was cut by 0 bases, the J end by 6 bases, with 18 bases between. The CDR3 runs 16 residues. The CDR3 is CASSPPQGLTLLEQYF. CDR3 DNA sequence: TGTGCCAGCTCACCACCCCAGGGGCTTACCTTACTCGAGCAGTACTTC.

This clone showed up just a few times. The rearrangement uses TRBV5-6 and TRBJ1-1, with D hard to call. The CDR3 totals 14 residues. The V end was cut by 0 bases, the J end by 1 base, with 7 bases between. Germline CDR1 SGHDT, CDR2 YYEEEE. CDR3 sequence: CASSLVGGNTEAFF. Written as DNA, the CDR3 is TGTGCCAGCAGCTTGGTGGGAGGGAACACTGAAGCTTTCTTT.

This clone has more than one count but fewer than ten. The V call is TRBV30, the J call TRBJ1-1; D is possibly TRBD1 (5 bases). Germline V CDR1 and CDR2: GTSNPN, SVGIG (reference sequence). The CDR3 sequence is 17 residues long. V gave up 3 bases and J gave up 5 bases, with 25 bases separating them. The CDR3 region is CAWRAPGGRRVRTEAFF. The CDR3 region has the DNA TGTGCCTGGAGGGCACCGGGGGGACGGCGTGTGAGGACTGAAGCTTTCTTT.

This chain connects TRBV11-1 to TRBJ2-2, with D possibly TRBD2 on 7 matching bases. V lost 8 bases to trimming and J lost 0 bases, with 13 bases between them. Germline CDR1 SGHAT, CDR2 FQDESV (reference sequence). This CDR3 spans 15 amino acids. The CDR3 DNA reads TGTGCCAGCGGCACAGGGAGGGCGAACACCGGGGAGCTGTTTTTT. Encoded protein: CASGTGRANTGELFF.

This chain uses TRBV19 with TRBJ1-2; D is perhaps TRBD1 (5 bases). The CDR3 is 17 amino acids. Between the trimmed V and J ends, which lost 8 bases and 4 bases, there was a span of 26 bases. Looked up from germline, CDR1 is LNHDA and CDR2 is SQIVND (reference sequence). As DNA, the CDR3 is TGTGCCAGTGCAAACGACAGCCCCCGCTCATATTTCTATGGCTACACCTTC. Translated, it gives CASANDSPRSYFYGYTF.

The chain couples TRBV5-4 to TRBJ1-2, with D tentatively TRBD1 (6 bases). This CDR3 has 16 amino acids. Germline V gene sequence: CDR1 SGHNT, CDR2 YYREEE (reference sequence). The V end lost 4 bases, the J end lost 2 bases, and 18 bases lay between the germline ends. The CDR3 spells CASSREINRANYGYTF. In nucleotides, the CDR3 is TGTGCCAGCAGCCGAGAAATTAACAGGGCCAACTATGGCTACACCTTC.